Included here is one T cell receptor beta chain sequence, with context. What it recognizes is unknown. TCRdb keeps only in-frame clones here, not all; method: immunoSEQ multiplex PCR. The repertoire holds 6,500 to 7,500 clones, with around 91% as singletons. This specimen comes from a study of T cells and Merkel cell carcinoma outcomes. Trimming took 2 bases from V and 0 from J, leaving 9 bases between them. Germline V CDR1 and CDR2: SGHNT, YYREEE (reference sequence). The CDR3 has 16 residues. Broader study findings: In Merkel cell carcinoma, repertoire and T-cell density reportedly predicted outcomes.

V and J are TRBV5-4 and TRBJ2-6; D might be TRBD2 (6 bases). The sequence came from a human donor with Merkel cell carcinoma. Sample: tumor tissue from Merkel cell carcinoma. CDR3 residues: CASSFPGSSGANVLTF. CDR3 coding DNA: TGTGCCAGCAGCTTCCCCGGGAGCTCTGGGGCCAACGTCCTGACTTTC.